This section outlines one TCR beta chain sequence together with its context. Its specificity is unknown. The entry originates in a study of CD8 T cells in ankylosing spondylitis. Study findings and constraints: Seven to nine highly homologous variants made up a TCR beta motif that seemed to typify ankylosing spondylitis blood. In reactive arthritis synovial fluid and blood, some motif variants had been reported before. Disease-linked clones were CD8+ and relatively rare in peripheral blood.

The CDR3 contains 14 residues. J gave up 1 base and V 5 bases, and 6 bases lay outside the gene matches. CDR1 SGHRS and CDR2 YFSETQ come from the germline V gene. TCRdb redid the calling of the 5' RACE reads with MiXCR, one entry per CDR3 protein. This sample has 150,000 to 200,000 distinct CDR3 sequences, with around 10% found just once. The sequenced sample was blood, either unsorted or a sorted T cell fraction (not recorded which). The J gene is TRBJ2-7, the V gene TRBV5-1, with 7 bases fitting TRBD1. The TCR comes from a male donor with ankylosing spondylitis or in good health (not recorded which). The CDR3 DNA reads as TGCGCCAGCAGATCACCGGGACAGTCCTACGAGCAGTACTTC. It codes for CASRSPGQSYEQYF.